This TCR beta chain was recorded in a study of CD8+ T cells in alopecia areata. Overall study: The drug, oral tofacitinib, was given to treated patients at 5 to 10 mg twice daily. The study's findings and limits: Higher clonality and more expanded CD8+ clones appeared in lesional than normal scalp. A large proportion of expanded lesional clones were detected persisting in scalp and blood during tofacitinib.

Concerning this clone: The antigen is unknown.

This CDR3 is 15 amino acids long. In germline, CDR1 is SEHNR, CDR2 FQNEAQ (reference sequence). The V and J ends lost 4 bases and 1 base respectively, with 13 bases between them. Once RNA had been extracted, it was reverse transcribed into cDNA to act as the sequencing template. Only in-frame clones appear in the TCRdb table, and some are missing; sequencing was by immunoSEQ multiplex PCR. The table includes some 150,000 clones, about 86% detected once. Indicated treatment: oral pan-JAK inhibitor, 5-10 mg twice daily. The study team obtained lesional scalp punch biopsies and peripheral blood from alopecia areata patients.

This specimen consisted of CD8+ T cells sorted from blood, obtained at week 4, from a patient treated with tofacitinib. The TCR comes from a human donor with alopecia areata. This chain uses TRBV7-9 with TRBJ1-2, with unresolved D. The CDR3 here is CASSSREGDNYGYTF. The CDR3 bases are TGTGCCAGCAGCTCCCGGGAGGGTGATAACTATGGCTACACCTTC.